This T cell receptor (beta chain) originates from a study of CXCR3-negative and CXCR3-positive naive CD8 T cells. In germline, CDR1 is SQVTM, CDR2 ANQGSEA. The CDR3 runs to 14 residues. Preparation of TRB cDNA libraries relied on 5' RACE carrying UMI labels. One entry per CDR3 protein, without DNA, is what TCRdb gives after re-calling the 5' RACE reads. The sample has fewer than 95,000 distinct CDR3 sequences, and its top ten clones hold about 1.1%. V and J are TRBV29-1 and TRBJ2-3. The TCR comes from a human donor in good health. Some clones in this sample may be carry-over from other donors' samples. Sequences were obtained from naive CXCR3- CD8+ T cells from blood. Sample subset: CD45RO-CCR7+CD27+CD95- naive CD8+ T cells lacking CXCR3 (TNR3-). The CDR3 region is CSVEESVDTDTQYF.